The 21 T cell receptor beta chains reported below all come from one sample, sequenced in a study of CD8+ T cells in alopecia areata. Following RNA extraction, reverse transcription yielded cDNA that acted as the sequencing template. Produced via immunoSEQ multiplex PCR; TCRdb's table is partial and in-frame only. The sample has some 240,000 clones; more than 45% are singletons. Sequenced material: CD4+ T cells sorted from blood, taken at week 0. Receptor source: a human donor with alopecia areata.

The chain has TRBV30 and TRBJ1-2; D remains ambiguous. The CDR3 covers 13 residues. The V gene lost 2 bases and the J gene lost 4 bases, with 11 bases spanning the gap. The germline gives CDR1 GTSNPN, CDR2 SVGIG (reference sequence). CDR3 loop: CAWSNGGLYGYTF. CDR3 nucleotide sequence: TGTGCCTGGAGTAATGGAGGCCTCTATGGCTACACCTTC. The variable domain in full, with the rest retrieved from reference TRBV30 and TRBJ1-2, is SQTIHQWPATLVQPVGSPLSLECTVEGTSNPNLYWYRQAAGRGLQLLFYSVGIGQISSEVPQNLSASRPQDRQFILSSKKLLLSDSGFYLCAWSNGGLYGYTFGSGTRLTVV.

In nucleotides, the CDR3 is TGTGCCAGCAGCTTGAGGGACGGTACCTACGAGCAGTACTTC. Amino acids: CASSLRDGTYEQYF. This rearrangement joins TRBV5-4 to TRBJ2-7; D may correspond to TRBD1 or TRBD2 (5 bases each). The V end lost 1 base, the J end lost 2 bases, and 10 bases lay between the germline ends. The CDR3 totals 14 residues. Germline V lookup: CDR1 SGHNT, CDR2 YYREEE (reference sequence). The full variable domain, rest sourced from reference TRBV5-4 and TRBJ2-7, is ETGVTQSPTHLIKTRGQQVTLRCSSQSGHNTVSWYQQALGQGPQFIFQYYREEENGRGNFPPRFSGLQFPNYSSELNVNALELDDSALYLCASSLRDGTYEQYFGPGTRLTVT.

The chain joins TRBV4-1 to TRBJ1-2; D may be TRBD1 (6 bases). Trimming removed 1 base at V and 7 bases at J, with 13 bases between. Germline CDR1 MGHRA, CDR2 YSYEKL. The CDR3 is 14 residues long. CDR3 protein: CASSQATGRFGYTF. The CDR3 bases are TGCGCCAGCAGCCAAGCAACAGGGCGATTTGGCTACACCTTC.

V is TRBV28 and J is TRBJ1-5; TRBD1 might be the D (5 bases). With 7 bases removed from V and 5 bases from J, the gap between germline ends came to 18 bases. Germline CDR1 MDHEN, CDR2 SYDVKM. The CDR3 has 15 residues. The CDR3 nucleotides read TGTGCCAGCACTTCCTCCGGGACCGGAGATCAGCCCCAGCATTTT. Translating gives CASTSSGTGDQPQHF. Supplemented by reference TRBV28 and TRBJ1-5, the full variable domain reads DVKVTQSSRYLVKRTGEKVFLECVQDMDHENMFWYRQDPGLGLRLIYFSYDVKMKEKGDIPEGYSVSREKKERFSLILESASTNQTSMYLCASTSSGTGDQPQHFGDGTRLSIL.

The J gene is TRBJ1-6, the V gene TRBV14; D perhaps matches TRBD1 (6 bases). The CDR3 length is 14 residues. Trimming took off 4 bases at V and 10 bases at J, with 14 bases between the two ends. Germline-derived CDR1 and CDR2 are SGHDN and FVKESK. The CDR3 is CASSLHRAGSPLHF. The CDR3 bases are TGTGCCAGCAGCCTTCACAGGGCAGGGTCACCCCTCCACTTT. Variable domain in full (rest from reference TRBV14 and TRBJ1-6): EAGVTQFPSHSVIEKGQTVTLRCDPISGHDNLYWYRRVMGKEIKFLLHFVKESKQDESGMPNNRFLAERTGGTYSTLKVQPAELEDSGVYFCASSLHRAGSPLHFGNGTRLTVT.

This CDR3 reads CASSGSLGATNTGELFF. CDR3 sequence (DNA): TGTGCCAGCAGCGGGTCTTTGGGGGCCACGAACACCGGGGAGCTGTTTTTT. The V and J genes are TRBV28 and TRBJ2-2; maybe TRBD1 (6 bases). The CDR3 is made up of 17 amino acids. V lost 6 bases and J 0 bases, leaving 17 bases between the germline ends. Germline V CDR1 and CDR2: MDHEN, SYDVKM.

CDR3 region: CASSRPGVYEQYF. The CDR3 DNA reads as TGTGCCAGCAGCCGCCCCGGGGTCTACGAGCAGTACTTC. V gene TRBV5-6 combines with J gene TRBJ2-7; possibly TRBD2 for D (5 bases). V gave up 4 bases and J gave up 3 bases, with 11 bases separating them. CDR1 and CDR2 (germline): SGHDT, YYEEEE. This CDR3 comprises 13 residues.

CDR3 loop: CSAVNYNEQFF. The CDR3 coding sequence is TGCAGTGCGGTCAACTACAATGAGCAGTTCTTC. The genes are TRBV20-1 and TRBJ2-1; unclear D gene. CDR3 size: 11 residues. The germline V gene encodes CDR1 DFQATT and CDR2 SNEGSKA (reference sequence). V lost 6 bases and J lost 3, with 6 bases in between.

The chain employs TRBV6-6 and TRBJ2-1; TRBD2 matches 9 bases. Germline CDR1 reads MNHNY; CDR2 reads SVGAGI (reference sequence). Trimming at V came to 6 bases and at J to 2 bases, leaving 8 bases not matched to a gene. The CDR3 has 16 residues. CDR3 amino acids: CASSRLSGSAYNEQFF. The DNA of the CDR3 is TGTGCCAGCAGCCGACTTAGCGGGAGCGCCTACAATGAGCAGTTCTTC.

CDR3 sequence reads: CSVEGRRRYEQYF. The DNA of the CDR3 is TGCAGCGTTGAAGGGCGGCGGCGCTACGAGCAGTACTTC. The chain recombines TRBV29-1 with TRBJ2-7, with unresolved D. The CDR3 sequence is 13 residues long. CDR1 is SQVTM, CDR2 ANQGSEA, per germline. The ends were cut back, 1 base at V and 3 bases at J, with 10 bases in the middle.

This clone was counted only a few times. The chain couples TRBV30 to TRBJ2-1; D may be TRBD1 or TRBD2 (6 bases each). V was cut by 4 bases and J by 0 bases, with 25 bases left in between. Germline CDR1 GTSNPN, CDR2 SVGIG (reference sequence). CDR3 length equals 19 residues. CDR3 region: CAWTLGVYRGRSSYNEQFF. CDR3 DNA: TGTGCCTGGACCTTGGGGGTGTATAGGGGGAGGAGCTCCTACAATGAGCAGTTCTTC.

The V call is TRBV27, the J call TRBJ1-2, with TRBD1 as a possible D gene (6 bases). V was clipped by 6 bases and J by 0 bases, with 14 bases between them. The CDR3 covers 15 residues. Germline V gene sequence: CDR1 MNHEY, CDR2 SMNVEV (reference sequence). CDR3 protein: CASSLQGKANYGYTF. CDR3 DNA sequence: TGTGCCAGCAGCCTACAGGGAAAAGCTAACTATGGCTACACCTTC.

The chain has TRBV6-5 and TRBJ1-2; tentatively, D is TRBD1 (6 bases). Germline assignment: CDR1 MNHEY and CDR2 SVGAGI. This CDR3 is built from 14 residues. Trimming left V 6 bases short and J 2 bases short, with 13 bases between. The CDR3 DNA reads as TGTGCCAGCAGGACACAGGGATCCAACTATGGCTACACCTTC. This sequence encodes CASRTQGSNYGYTF.

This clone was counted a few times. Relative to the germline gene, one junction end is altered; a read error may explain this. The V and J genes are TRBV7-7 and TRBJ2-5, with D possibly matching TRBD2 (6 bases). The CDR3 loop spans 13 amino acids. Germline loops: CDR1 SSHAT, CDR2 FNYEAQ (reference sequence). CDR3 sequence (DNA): TGTGCTAGCAGCGCGGGACTCCAAGAGACCCAGTACTTC. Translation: CASSAGLQETQYF.

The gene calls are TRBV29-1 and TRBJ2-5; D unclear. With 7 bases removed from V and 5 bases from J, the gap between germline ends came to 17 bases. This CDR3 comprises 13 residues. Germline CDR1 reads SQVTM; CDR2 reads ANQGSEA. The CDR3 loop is CSARGRLMETQYF. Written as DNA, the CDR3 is TGCAGCGCTAGAGGCCGACTGATGGAGACCCAGTACTTC. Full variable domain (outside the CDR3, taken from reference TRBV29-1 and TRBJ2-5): SAVISQKPSRDICQRGTSLTIQCQVDSQVTMMFWYRQQPGQSLTLIATANQGSEATYESGFVIDKFPISRPNLTFSTLTVSNMSPEDSSIYLCSARGRLMETQYFGPGTRLLVL.

The CDR3 protein is CASRSHTGAQYF. The DNA of the CDR3 is TGTGCCAGCAGGTCCCACACAGGGGCGCAGTACTTC. The rearrangement uses TRBV6-5 and TRBJ2-7, with TRBD1 matching 7 bases. The germline gives CDR1 MNHEY, CDR2 SVGAGI. The CDR3 has 12 amino acids. The V gene end was trimmed by 6 bases and the J gene end by 9 bases; junction bases not matched to a gene: 8.

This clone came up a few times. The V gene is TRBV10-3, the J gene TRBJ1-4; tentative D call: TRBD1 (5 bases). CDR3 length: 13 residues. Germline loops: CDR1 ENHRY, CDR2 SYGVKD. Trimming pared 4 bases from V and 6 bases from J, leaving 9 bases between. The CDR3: CAISAGTDEKLFF. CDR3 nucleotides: TGTGCCATCAGTGCGGGGACGGATGAAAAACTGTTTTTT.

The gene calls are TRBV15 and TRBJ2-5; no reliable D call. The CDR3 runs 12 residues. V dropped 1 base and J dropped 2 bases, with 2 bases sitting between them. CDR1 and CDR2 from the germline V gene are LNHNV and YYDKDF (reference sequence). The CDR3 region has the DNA TGTGCCACCAGCAGAGCGCAAGAGACCCAGTACTTC. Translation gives CATSRAQETQYF.

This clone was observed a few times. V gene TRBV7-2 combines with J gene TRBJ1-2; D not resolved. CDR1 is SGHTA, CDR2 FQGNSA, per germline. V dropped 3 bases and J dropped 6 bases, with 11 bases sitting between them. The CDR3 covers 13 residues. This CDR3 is CASSLVSGDGYTF. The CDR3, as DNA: TGTGCCAGCAGCTTGGTTAGCGGGGATGGCTACACCTTC. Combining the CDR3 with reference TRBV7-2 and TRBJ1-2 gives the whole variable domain GAGVSQSPSNKVTEKGKDVELRCDPISGHTALYWYRQSLGQGLEFLIYFQGNSAPDKSGLPSDRFSAERTGGSVSTLTIQRTQQEDSAVYLCASSLVSGDGYTFGSGTRLTVV.

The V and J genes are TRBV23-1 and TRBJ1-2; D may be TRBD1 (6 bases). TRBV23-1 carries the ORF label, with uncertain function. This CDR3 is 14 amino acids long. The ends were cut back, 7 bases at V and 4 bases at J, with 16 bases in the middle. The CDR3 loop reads CASTQGQEAYGYTF. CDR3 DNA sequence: TGCGCCAGCACACAGGGTCAGGAGGCCTATGGCTACACCTTC.

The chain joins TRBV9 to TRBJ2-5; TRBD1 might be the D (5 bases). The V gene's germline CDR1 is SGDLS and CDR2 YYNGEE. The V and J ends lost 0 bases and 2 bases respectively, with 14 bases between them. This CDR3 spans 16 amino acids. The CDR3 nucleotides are TGTGCCAGCAGCGTAGACCAGGGAAGGCCTCAAGAGACCCAGTACTTC. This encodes CASSVDQGRPQETQYF.